The clone carrying this T cell receptor beta chain came up many times. Its antigen remains unknown. Library preparation (for TCRbeta) was performed with unique molecular identifiers. TCRdb independently ran MiXCR on the PCR reads; one entry per CDR3 protein. The sample includes around 140,000 distinct CDR3 sequences, 8.8% of them seen just once. These data belong to a study of T-cell reconstitution after alpha-beta-depleted transplantation in children. Study results and limitations: The authors attributed T-cell counts and diversity one year after transplant mostly to newly produced T cells. Certain patients had high TCRbeta diversity at day 60, and it came from recipient T cells and thymic progenitors that survived. In patients about two months after transplant, alpha-beta T cells reportedly arose from several hundred expanded graft clones.

CDR3 length equals 17 residues. Losses at the gene ends were 2 bases for V and 2 bases for J; bases not matched to a gene: 8. Germline V lookup: CDR1 LNHNV, CDR2 YYDKDF (reference sequence). The rearrangement uses TRBV15 and TRBJ2-2, with TRBD1 matching over 7 bases. The material was PBMCs, mostly from graft donor cells, obtained 180 days after TCRalphabeta/CD19-depleted stem cell transplant. This receptor was obtained from a female patient aged 2 to 10 who had a stem cell transplant for congenital amegakaryocytic thrombocytopenia, so the T cells may come from the graft donor. DNA for the CDR3: TGTGCCACCAGCAGATCACAGGGGATCTTTAACACCGGGGAGCTGTTTTTT. Translated, it gives CATSRSQGIFNTGELFF.